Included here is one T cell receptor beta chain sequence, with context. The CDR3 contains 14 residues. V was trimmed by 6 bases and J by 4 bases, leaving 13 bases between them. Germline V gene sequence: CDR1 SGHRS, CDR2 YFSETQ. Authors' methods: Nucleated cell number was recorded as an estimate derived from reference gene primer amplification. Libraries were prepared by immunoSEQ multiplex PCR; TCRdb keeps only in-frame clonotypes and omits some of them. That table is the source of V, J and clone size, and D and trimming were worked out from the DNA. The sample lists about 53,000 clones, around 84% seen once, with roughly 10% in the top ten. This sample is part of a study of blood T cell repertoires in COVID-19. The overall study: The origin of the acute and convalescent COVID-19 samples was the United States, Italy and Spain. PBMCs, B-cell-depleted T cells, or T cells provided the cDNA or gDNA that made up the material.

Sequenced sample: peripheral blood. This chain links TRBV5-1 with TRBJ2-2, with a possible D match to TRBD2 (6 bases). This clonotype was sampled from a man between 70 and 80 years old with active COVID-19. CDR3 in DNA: TGCGCCAGCACGAGGGACTTGAGCACCGGGGAGCTGTTTTTT. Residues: CASTRDLSTGELFF.